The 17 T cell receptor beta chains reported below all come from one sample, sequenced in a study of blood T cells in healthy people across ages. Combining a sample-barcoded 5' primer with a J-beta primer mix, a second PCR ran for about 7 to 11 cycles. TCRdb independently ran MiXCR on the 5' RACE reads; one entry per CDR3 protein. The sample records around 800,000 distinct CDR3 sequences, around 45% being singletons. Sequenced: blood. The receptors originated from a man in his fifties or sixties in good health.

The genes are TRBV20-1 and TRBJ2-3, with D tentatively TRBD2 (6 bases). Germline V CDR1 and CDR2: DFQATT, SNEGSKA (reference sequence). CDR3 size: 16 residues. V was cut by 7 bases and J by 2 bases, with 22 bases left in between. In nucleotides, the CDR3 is TGCAGTGGTAGGGATTACGTCGGGGGTAACACAGATACGCAGTATTTT. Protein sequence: CSGRDYVGGNTDTQYF.

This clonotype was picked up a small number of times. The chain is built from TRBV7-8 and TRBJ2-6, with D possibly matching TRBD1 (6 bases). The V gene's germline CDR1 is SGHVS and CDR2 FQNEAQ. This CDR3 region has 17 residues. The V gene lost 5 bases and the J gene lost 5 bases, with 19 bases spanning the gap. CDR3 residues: CASSLRTALGRANVLTF. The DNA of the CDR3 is TGTGCCAGCAGCCTCCGGACAGCGCTTGGTCGGGCCAACGTCCTGACTTTC.

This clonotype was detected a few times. The CDR3 here is CALGQGNTDTQYF. The CDR3 DNA sequence: TGTGCCTTGGGACAGGGGAACACAGATACGCAGTATTTT. The chain is built from TRBV30 and TRBJ2-3; TRBD1 matches 10 bases. CDR1 is GTSNPN, CDR2 SVGIG, per germline (reference sequence). The CDR3 length is 13 residues. V shed 7 bases and J 2 bases; nucleotides not matched to a gene: 3. The full variable domain, in which reference TRBV30 and TRBJ2-3 provide the parts outside the CDR3, is SQTIHQWPATLVQPVGSPLSLECTVEGTSNPNLYWYRQAAGRGLQLLFYSVGIGQISSEVPQNLSASRPQDRQFILSSKKLLLSDSGFYLCALGQGNTDTQYFGPGTRLTVL.

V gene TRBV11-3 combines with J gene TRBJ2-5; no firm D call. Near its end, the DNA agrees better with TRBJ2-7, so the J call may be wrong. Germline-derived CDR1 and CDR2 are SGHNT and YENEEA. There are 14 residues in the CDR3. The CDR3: CASSSGPPSYEQYF. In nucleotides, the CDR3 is TGTGCCAGCAGCTCTGGCCCGCCATCCTACGAGCAGTACTTC.

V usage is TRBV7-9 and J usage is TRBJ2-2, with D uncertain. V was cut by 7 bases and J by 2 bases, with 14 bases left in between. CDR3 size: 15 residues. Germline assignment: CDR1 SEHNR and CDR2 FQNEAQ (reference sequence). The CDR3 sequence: CASTLSSANTGELFF. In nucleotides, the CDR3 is TGTGCCAGCACACTCTCCTCGGCTAACACCGGGGAGCTGTTTTTT.

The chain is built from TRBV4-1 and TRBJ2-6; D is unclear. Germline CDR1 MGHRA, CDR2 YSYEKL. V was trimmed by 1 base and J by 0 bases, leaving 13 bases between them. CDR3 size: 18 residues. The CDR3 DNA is TGCGCCAGCAGCCAAGTGGTAGAGGACCACTCTGGGGCCAACGTCCTGACTTTC. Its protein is CASSQVVEDHSGANVLTF.

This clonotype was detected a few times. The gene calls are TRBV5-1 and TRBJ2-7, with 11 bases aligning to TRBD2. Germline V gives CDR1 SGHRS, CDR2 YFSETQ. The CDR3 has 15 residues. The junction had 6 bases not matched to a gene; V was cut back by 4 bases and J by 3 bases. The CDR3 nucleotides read TGCGCCAGCAGCCTCGGACTAGCGGGCCTCTACGAGCAGTACTTC. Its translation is CASSLGLAGLYEQYF.

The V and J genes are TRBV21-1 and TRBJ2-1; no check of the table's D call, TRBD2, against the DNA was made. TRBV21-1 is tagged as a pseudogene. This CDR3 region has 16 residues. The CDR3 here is CASSKGSGELRDEQFF. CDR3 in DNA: TGTGCCAGCAGCAAAGGAAGCGGGGAATTGAGGGATGAGCAGTTCTTC.

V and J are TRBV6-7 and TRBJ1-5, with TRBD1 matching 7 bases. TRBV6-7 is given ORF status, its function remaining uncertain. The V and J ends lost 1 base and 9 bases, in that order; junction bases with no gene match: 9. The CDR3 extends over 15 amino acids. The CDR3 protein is CASSYFSDRVPPQHF. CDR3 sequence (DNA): TGTGCCAGCAGTTACTTCTCCGACAGGGTGCCGCCCCAGCATTTT.

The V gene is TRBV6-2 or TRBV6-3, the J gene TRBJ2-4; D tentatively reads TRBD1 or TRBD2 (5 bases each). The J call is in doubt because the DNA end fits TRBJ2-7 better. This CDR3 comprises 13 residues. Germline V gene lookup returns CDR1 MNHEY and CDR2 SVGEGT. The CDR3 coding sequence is TGTGCCAGCAGTTACTTCCGGGGCCTCGAGCAGTACTTC. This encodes CASSYFRGLEQYF.

The CDR3, as DNA: TGTGCCAGCAGTACTCGAGGGCCCCTAAATCGTCGCACAGATACGCAGTATTTT. Protein: CASSTRGPLNRRTDTQYF. The chain combines TRBV11-2 with TRBJ2-3; tentative D call: TRBD2 (5 bases). Between the trimmed V and J ends, which lost 6 bases and 1 base, there was a span of 23 bases. CDR1 SGHAT and CDR2 FQNNGV come from the germline V gene. This CDR3 is 18 amino acids long. The variable domain in full, completed from reference TRBV11-2 and TRBJ2-3, reads EAGVAQSPRYKIIEKRQSVAFWCNPISGHATLYWYQQILGQGPKLLIQFQNNGVVDDSQLPKDRFSAERLKGVDSTLKIQPAKLEDSAVYLCASSTRGPLNRRTDTQYFGPGTRLTVL.

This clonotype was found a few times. This CDR3 reads CSAGTGKNQPQHF. CDR3 nucleotide sequence: TGCAGCGCCGGGACAGGAAAAAATCAGCCCCAGCATTTT. The chain uses TRBV29-1 and TRBJ1-5; 8 nucleotides agree with TRBD1. Germline CDR1 and CDR2: SQVTM and ANQGSEA. The trim removed 7 bases at V and 4 bases at J, leaving 6 bases unmatched. This CDR3 contains 13 residues.

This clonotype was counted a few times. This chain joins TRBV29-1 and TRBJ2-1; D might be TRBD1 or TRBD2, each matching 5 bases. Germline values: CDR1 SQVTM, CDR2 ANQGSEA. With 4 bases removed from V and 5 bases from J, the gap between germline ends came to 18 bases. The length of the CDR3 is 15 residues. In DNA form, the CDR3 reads TGCAGCGTTGGGGGTCTGGGGACGTTAAACAATGAGCAGTTCTTC. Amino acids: CSVGGLGTLNNEQFF.

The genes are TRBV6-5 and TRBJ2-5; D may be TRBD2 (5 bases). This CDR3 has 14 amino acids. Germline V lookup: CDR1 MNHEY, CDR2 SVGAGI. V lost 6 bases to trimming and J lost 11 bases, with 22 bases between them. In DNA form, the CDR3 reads TGTGCCAGCAGCCCTCTAGGCGGGTTGAATGAGCAGTACTTC. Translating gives CASSPLGGLNEQYF.

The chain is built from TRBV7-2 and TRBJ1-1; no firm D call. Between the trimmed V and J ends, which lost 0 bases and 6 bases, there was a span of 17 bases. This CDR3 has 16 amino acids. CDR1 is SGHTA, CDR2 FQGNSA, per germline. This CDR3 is CASSLAGSGPQAEAFF. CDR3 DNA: TGTGCCAGCAGCTTAGCGGGAAGCGGACCCCAGGCTGAAGCTTTCTTT.

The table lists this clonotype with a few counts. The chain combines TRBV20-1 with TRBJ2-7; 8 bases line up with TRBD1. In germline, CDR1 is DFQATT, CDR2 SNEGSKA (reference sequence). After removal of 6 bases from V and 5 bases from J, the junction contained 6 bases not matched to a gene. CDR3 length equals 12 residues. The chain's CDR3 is CSAPDREDEQYF. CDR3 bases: TGCAGTGCCCCGGACAGGGAAGACGAGCAGTACTTC.

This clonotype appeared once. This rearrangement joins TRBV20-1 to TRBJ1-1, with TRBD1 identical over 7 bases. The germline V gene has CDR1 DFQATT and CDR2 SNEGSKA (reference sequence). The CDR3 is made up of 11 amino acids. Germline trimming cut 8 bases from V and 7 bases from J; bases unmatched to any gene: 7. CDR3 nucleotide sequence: TGCAGTACTCCAGACAGGGATGAAGCTTTCTTT. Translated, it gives CSTPDRDEAFF.